The source of this T cell receptor (beta chain) is a study of OX40 agonist ivuxolimab in advanced cancers. Measured with immunoSEQ multiplex PCR; TCRdb has only the in-frame clones, and not every one. This table holds some 64,000 clones, less than 90% found once. Germline V gives CDR1 MDHEN, CDR2 SYDVKM. The CDR3 is 14 amino acids. With 2 bases clipped from V and 9 bases from J, the junction kept 5 bases outside the gene matches. A note on this clone: Its antigen is not known.

Study results and caveats: At 0.1 to 3.0 mg/kg, CD4+ and CD8+ blood T cells expanded clonally by week 6. Averaged across samples, CD8+ T cells carried more expanded clones than CD4+ did.

Autoimmune disease history or systemic immunosuppression led to patients being barred. Blood draws occurred at baseline, cycle 4 day 1, and cycle 7 day 1. The specimen comprised CD4+ or CD8+ T cells sorted from blood, sampled in a trial of the OX40 agonist ivuxolimab. The V gene is TRBV28, the J gene TRBJ1-5; 9 bases line up with TRBD1. The source of this sequence is an adult with an advanced solid tumor such as melanoma, head and neck, liver or kidney cancer. The CDR3 is CASSLGQGRRPQHF. The CDR3, as DNA: TGTGCCAGCAGTTTAGGACAGGGGAGGAGGCCCCAGCATTTT.